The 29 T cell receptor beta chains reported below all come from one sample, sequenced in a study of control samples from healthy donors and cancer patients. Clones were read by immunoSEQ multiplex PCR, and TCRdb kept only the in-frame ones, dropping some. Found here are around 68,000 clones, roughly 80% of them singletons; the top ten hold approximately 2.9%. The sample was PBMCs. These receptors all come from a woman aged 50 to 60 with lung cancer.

CDR3: CASKAPNQPQHF. In DNA form, the CDR3 reads TGTGCCAGTAAGGCACCTAATCAGCCCCAGCATTTT. The V gene is TRBV6-6, the J gene TRBJ1-5; D not certain. This CDR3 comprises 12 residues. Looked up from germline, CDR1 is MNHNY and CDR2 is SVGAGI (reference sequence). V was trimmed by 9 bases and J by 4 bases, leaving 10 bases between them.

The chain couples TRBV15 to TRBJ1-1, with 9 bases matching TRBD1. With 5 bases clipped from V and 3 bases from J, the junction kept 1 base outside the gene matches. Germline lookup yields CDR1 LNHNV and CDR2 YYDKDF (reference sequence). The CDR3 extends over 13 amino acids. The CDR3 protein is CATSRQGDTEAFF. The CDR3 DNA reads TGTGCCACCAGCCGACAGGGGGACACTGAAGCTTTCTTT.

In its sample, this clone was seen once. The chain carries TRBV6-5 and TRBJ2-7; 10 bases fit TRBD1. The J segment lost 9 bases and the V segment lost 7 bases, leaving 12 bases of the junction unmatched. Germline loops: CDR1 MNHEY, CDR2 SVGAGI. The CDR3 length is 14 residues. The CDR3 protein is CASMGQGTHPGQYF. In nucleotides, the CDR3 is TGTGCCAGCATGGGACAGGGGACACATCCTGGGCAGTACTTC.

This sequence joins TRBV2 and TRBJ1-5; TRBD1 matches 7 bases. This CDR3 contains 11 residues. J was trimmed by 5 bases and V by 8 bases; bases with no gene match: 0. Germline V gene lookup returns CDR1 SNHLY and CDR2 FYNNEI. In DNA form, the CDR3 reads TGTGCCAGCGGGACAGATCAGCCCCAGCATTTT. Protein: CASGTDQPQHF.

The CDR3 sequence is CASSRQSDTNTGELFF. DNA for the CDR3: TGTGCCAGCAGCCGGCAGTCGGACACCAACACCGGGGAGCTGTTTTTT. The V call is TRBV7-6, the J call TRBJ2-2, with D possibly being TRBD1 (5 bases). The length of the CDR3 is 16 residues. Germline lookup yields CDR1 SGHVS and CDR2 FNYEAQ. Trimming left V 5 bases short and J 2 bases short, with 15 bases between.

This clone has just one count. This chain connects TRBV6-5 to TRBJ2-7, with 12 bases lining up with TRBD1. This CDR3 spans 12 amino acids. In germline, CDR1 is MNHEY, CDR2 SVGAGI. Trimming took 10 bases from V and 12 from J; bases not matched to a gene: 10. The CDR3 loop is CATWDRGRRGYF. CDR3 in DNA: TGTGCCACCTGGGACAGGGGGCGCAGGGGGTACTTC.

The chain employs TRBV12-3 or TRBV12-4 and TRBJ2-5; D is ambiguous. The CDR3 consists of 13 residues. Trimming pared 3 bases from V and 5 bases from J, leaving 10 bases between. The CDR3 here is CASSFRGFETQYF. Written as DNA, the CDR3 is TGTGCCAGCAGTTTTCGCGGATTTGAGACCCAGTACTTC.

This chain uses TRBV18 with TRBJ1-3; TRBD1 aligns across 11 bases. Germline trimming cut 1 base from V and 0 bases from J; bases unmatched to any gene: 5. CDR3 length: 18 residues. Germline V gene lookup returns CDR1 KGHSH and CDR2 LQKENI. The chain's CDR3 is CASSPRTGGFTSGNTIYF. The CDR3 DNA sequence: TGTGCCAGCTCACCACGGACAGGGGGCTTCACCTCTGGAAACACCATATATTTT.

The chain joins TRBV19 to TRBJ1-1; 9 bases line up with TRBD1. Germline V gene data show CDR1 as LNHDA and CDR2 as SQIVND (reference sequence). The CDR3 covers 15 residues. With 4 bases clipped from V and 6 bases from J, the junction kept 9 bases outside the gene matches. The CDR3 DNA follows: TGTGCCAGTAGTAGTTCCGGGACAGGGAAGCCTGAAGCTTTCTTT. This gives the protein CASSSSGTGKPEAFF.

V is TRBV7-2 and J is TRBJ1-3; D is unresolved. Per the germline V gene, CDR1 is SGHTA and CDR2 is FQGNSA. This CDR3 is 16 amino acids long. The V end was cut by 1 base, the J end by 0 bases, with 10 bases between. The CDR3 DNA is TGTGCCAGCAGCTTAGGACCGAAAGGCTCTGGAAACACCATATATTTT. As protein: CASSLGPKGSGNTIYF.

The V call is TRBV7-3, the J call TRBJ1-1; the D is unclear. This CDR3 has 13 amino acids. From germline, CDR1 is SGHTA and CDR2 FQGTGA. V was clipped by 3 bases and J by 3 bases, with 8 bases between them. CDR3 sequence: CASSFQVHTEAFF. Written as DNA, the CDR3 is TGTGCCAGCAGCTTTCAGGTTCACACTGAAGCTTTCTTT.

The CDR3 bases are TGTGCCAGCAGCTTAGCGGCGGGCACCGGGGAGCTGTTTTTT. It encodes CASSLAAGTGELFF. V and J are TRBV7-9 and TRBJ2-2; TRBD2 might be the D (5 bases). The CDR3 sequence is 14 residues long. V lost 0 bases to trimming and J lost 4 bases, with 6 bases between them. Germline values: CDR1 SEHNR, CDR2 FQNEAQ (reference sequence).

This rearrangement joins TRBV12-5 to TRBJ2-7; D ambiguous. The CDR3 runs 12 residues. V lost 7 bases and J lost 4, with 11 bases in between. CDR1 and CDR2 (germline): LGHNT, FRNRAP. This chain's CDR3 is CASALVGYEQYF. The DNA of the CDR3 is TGTGCTAGTGCCTTGGTGGGTTACGAGCAGTACTTC. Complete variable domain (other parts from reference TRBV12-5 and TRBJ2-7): DARVTQTPRHKVTEMGQEVTMRCQPILGHNTVFWYRQTMMQGLELLAYFRNRAPLDDSGMPKDRFSAEMPDATLATLKIQPSEPRDSAVYFCASALVGYEQYFGPGTRLTVT.

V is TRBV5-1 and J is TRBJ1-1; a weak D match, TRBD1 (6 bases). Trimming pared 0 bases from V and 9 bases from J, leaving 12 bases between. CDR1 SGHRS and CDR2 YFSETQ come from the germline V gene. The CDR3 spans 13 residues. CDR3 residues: CASSLDGQGKAFF. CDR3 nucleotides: TGCGCCAGCAGCTTGGATGGGCAGGGGAAAGCTTTCTTT.

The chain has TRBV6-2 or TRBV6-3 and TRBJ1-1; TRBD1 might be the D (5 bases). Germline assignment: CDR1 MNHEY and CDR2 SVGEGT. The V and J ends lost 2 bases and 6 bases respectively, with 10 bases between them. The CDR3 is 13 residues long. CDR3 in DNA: TGTGCCAGCAGTTACGGCGGGGCGGCTGAAGCTTTCTTT. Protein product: CASSYGGAAEAFF.

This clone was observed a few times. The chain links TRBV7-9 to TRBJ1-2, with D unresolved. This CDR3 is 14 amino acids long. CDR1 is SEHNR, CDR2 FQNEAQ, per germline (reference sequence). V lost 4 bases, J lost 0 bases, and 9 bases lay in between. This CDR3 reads CASSSNTANYGYTF. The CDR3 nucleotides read TGTGCCAGCAGCTCCAACACTGCTAACTATGGCTACACCTTC.

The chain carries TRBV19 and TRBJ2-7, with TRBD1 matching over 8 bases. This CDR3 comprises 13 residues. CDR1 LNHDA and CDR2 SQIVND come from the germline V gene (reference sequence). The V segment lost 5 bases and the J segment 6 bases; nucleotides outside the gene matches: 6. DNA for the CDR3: TGTGCCAGTAGTCCGCAGGGGGCGGCCGAGCAGTACTTC. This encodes CASSPQGAAEQYF.

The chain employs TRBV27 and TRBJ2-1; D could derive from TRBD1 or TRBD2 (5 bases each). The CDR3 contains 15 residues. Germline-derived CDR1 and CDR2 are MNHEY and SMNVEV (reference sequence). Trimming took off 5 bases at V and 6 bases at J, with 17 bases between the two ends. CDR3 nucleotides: TGTGCCAGCAGTCTCGAGTCTCAGGGAGTCAATGAGCAGTTCTTC. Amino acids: CASSLESQGVNEQFF.

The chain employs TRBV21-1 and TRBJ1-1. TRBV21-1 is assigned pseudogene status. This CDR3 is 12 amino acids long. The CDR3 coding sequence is TGTGCCAGCAGCTCGGGGGACACTGAAGCTTTCTTT. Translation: CASSSGDTEAFF.

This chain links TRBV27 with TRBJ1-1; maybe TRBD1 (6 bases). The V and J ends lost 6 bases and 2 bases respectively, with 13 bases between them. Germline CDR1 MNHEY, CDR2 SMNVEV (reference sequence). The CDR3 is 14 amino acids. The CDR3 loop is CASSLRTANTEAFF. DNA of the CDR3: TGTGCCAGCAGCCTCCGGACAGCTAACACTGAAGCTTTCTTT.

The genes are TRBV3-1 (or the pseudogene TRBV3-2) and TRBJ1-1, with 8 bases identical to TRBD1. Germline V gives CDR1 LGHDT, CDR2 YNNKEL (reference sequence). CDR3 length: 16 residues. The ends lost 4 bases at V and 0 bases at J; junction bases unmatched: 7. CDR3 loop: CASSPYRGDMNTEAFF. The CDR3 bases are TGTGCCAGCAGCCCTTACAGGGGGGATATGAACACTGAAGCTTTCTTT.

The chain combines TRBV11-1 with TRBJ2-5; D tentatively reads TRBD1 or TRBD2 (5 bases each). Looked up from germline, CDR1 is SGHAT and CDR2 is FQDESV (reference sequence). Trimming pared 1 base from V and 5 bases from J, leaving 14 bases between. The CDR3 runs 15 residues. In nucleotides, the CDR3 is TGTGCCAGCAGCTTAGGGTCGCAGGGCGGGGAGACCCAGTACTTC. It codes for CASSLGSQGGETQYF.

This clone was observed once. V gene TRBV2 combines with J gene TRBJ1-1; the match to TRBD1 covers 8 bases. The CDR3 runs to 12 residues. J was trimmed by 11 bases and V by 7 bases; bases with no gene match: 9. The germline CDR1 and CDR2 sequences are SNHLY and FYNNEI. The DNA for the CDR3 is TGTGCCAGCAAGACAGGGGAGAGATATGCTTTCTTT. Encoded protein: CASKTGERYAFF.

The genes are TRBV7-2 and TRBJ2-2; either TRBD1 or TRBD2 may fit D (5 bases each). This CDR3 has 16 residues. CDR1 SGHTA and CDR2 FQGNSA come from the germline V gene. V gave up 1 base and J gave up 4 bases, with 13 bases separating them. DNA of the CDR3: TGTGCCAGCAGCTTAGTCGCGGCAGGGACCACCGGGGAGCTGTTTTTT. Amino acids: CASSLVAAGTTGELFF.

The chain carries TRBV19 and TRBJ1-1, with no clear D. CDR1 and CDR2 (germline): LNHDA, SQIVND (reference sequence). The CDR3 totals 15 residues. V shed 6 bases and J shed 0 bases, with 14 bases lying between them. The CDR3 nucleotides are TGTGCCAGTAGCCCGGGAAGGGCCTTGAACACTGAAGCTTTCTTT. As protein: CASSPGRALNTEAFF.

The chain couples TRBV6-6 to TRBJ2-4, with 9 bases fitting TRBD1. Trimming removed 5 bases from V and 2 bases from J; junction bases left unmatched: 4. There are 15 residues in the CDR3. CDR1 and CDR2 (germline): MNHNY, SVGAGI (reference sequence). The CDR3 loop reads CASSTGQGTKNIQYF. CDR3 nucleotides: TGTGCCAGCAGTACCGGACAGGGGACCAAAAACATTCAGTACTTC.

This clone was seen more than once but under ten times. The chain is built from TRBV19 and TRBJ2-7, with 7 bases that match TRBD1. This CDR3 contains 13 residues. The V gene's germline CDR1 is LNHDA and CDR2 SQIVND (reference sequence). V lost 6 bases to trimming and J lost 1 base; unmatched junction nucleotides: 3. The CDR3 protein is CASRLTGSYEQYF. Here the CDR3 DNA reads TGTGCCAGTAGGCTGACAGGGTCCTACGAGCAGTACTTC.

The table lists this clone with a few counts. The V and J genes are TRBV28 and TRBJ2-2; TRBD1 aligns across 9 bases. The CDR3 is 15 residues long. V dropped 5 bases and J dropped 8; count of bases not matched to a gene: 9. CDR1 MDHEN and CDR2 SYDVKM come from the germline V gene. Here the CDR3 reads CASSRTQGARGELFF. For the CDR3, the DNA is TGTGCCAGCAGTCGGACACAGGGGGCTAGGGGGGAGCTGTTTTTT.

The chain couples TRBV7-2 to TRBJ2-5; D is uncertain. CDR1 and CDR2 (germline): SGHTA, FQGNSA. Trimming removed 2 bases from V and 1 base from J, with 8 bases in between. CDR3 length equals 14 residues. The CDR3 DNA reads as TGTGCCAGCAGCTTAAGTTTTGGCCAAGAGACCCAGTACTTC. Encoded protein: CASSLSFGQETQYF.